The rows below give T cell receptor beta chains drawn from one sample of a study of memory CD4+ T cells and cytomegalovirus serostatus. Profiling relied on immunoSEQ multiplex PCR, and the TCRdb table lists in-frame clones only, not all of them. The sample yields approximately 63,000 clones, around three quarters seen once. Sequencing used memory CD4+ T cells from blood. The receptors shown here come from an adult in good health and CMV-seronegative. Some clones in this sample may be carry-over from other donors' samples. Each CDR3 is given with its conserved first and last residue. Each record gives: clone size, CDR3 length, V gene, D gene, J gene, CDR3 protein, CDR3 DNA. The D gene is left open where the match is weak. The size field is filled for only some rows; it gives once, few, many or a size class.

size: .
length: 17
V: TRBV7-9
D: TRBD1
J: TRBJ2-2
CDR3: CASSLVTGTANTGELFF
DNA: TGTGCCAGCAGCTTAGTTACCGGGACAGCGAACACCGGGGAGCTGTTTTTT

size: .
length: 14
V: TRBV7-2
D: TRBD1
J: TRBJ2-7
CDR3: CASSLAGQFYEQYF
DNA: TGTGCCAGCAGCTTAGCGGGACAGTTCTACGAGCAGTACTTC

size: .
length: 13
V: TRBV7-9
D: .
J: TRBJ2-2
CDR3: CASSFRYAGELFF
DNA: TGTGCCAGCAGCTTTCGTTACGCCGGGGAGCTGTTTTTT

size: .
length: 13
V: TRBV5-1
D: .
J: TRBJ2-1
CDR3: CASSLAGFNEQFF
DNA: TGCGCCAGCAGCTTGGCCGGGTTCAATGAGCAGTTCTTC

size: .
length: 19
V: TRBV5-6
D: .
J: TRBJ1-4
CDR3: CASSTLQGSYGLADEKLFF
DNA: TGTGCCAGCAGCACCCTACAGGGTTCGTATGGCCTAGCAGATGAAAAACTGTTTTTT

size: .
length: 16
V: TRBV5-1
D: .
J: TRBJ1-2
CDR3: CASSFEGTNSPYGYTF
DNA: TGCGCCAGCAGCTTCGAAGGGACCAATTCTCCCTATGGCTACACCTTC

size: .
length: 17
V: TRBV6-1
D: .
J: TRBJ1-5
CDR3: CASSERDRFYSNQPQHF
DNA: TGTGCCAGCAGTGAACGAGACCGGTTCTATAGCAATCAGCCCCAGCATTTT

size: .
length: 14
V: TRBV7-2
D: .
J: TRBJ2-3
CDR3: CASSSRQDTDTQYF
DNA: TGTGCCAGCAGCTCTCGACAGGACACAGATACGCAGTATTTT

size: .
length: 14
V: TRBV2
D: .
J: TRBJ1-2
CDR3: CASSVPDQEYGYTF
DNA: TGTGCCAGCAGTGTTCCAGATCAGGAGTATGGCTACACCTTC

size: .
length: 16
V: TRBV6-6
D: .
J: TRBJ2-2
CDR3: CASSYSIGGRAGELFF
DNA: TGTGCCAGCAGTTACTCTATAGGGGGGAGGGCCGGGGAGCTGTTTTTT

size: .
length: 13
V: TRBV7-9
D: .
J: TRBJ2-7
CDR3: CASSPGRRYEQYF
DNA: TGTGCCAGCAGCCCGGGACGGCGCTACGAGCAGTACTTC

size: .
length: 15
V: TRBV5-4
D: TRBD2
J: TRBJ2-1
CDR3: CASSPGGTRYNEQFF
DNA: TGTGCCAGCAGCCCTGGGGGGACTAGATACAATGAGCAGTTCTTC

size: medium-sized
length: 13
V: TRBV5-4
D: .
J: TRBJ2-3
CDR3: CASSWQTTDTQYF
DNA: TGTGCCAGCAGCTGGCAGACCACAGATACGCAGTATTTT

size: .
length: 17
V: TRBV4-3
D: TRBD2
J: TRBJ2-3
CDR3: CASSQRSSGSSTDTQYF
DNA: TGCGCCAGCAGCCAGAGATCTAGCGGATCTAGCACAGATACGCAGTATTTT

size: .
length: 15
V: TRBV5-6
D: .
J: TRBJ2-7
CDR3: CASSRGRGTTYEQYF
DNA: TGTGCCAGCAGCCGGGGGCGGGGAACGACCTACGAGCAGTACTTC

size: .
length: 12
V: TRBV7-2
D: .
J: TRBJ2-7
CDR3: CASMDSAYEQYF
DNA: TGTGCCAGCATGGACAGCGCCTACGAGCAGTACTTC

size: .
length: 17
V: TRBV5-6
D: TRBD2
J: TRBJ2-3
CDR3: CASSSLTGGRFTDTQYF
DNA: TGTGCCAGCAGCTCCCTGACGGGGGGGCGGTTTACAGATACGCAGTATTTT

size: few
length: 14
V: TRBV5-1
D: TRBD1
J: TRBJ1-1
CDR3: CASSRPQGDTEAFF
DNA: TGCGCCAGCAGCCGACCCCAGGGGGACACTGAAGCTTTCTTT

size: .
length: 15
V: TRBV9
D: .
J: TRBJ2-6
CDR3: CASSVASSGANVLTF
DNA: TGTGCCAGCAGCGTAGCCAGCTCTGGGGCCAACGTCCTGACTTTC

size: .
length: 15
V: TRBV7-3
D: TRBD2
J: TRBJ2-1
CDR3: CASSTGTSGHNEQFF
DNA: TGTGCCAGCAGCACCGGGACTAGCGGCCACAATGAGCAGTTCTTC

size: once
length: 12
V: TRBV5-6
D: .
J: TRBJ1-3
CDR3: CASSFGGNTIYF
DNA: TGTGCCAGCAGCTTTGGGGGAAACACCATATATTTT

size: .
length: 13
V: TRBV7-2
D: .
J: TRBJ2-7
CDR3: CASSLARLYEQYF
DNA: TGTGCCAGCAGCTTAGCGCGTCTCTACGAGCAGTACTTC

size: few
length: 13
V: TRBV2
D: .
J: TRBJ1-2
CDR3: CASSWGGVEGYTF
DNA: TGTGCCAGCAGTTGGGGTGGGGTGGAAGGCTACACCTTC

size: .
length: 17
V: TRBV11-2
D: .
J: TRBJ1-1
CDR3: CASSPGYWGAMNTEAFF
DNA: TGTGCCAGCAGCCCCGGGTACTGGGGGGCCATGAACACTGAAGCTTTCTTT

size: .
length: 12
V: TRBV10-2
D: .
J: TRBJ1-1
CDR3: CASSDGRGDAFF
DNA: TGCGCCAGCAGTGATGGTCGAGGCGACGCTTTCTTT

size: few
length: 15
V: TRBV27
D: TRBD2
J: TRBJ2-1
CDR3: CASSPAGGSYNEQFF
DNA: TGTGCCAGCAGTCCCGCGGGGGGTTCCTACAATGAGCAGTTCTTC

size: .
length: 14
V: TRBV2
D: .
J: TRBJ2-5
CDR3: CASNAAALQETQYF
DNA: TGTGCCAGCAATGCGGCAGCCCTTCAAGAGACCCAGTACTTC

size: .
length: 15
V: TRBV29-1
D: TRBD2
J: TRBJ2-7
CDR3: CSVVSTSGSSYEQYF
DNA: TGCAGCGTTGTTTCAACTAGCGGGAGCTCCTACGAGCAGTACTTC

size: .
length: 17
V: TRBV7-3
D: .
J: TRBJ2-1
CDR3: CASSLSSGVGVYNEQFF
DNA: TGTGCCAGCAGCTTAAGCTCGGGAGTAGGAGTCTACAATGAGCAGTTCTTC

size: .
length: 16
V: TRBV4-1
D: .
J: TRBJ1-2
CDR3: CASSQTYQGPNYGYTF
DNA: TGCGCCAGCAGCCAAACATATCAGGGGCCTAACTATGGCTACACCTTC

size: .
length: 15
V: TRBV29-1
D: .
J: TRBJ1-3
CDR3: CSVEGPGGFGNTIYF
DNA: TGCAGCGTTGAAGGTCCGGGGGGTTTTGGAAACACCATATATTTT

size: .
length: 14
V: TRBV19
D: .
J: TRBJ2-2
CDR3: CASSVLVGTGELFF
DNA: TGTGCCAGTAGTGTACTAGTGGGTACCGGGGAGCTGTTTTTT

size: .
length: 14
V: TRBV6-1
D: .
J: TRBJ2-4
CDR3: CASRSGGSKNIQYF
DNA: TGTGCCAGCCGATCCGGGGGATCCAAAAACATTCAGTACTTC

size: .
length: 15
V: TRBV30
D: TRBD1
J: TRBJ1-1
CDR3: CAWNKGGGMNTEAFF
DNA: TGTGCCTGGAACAAAGGAGGGGGCATGAACACTGAAGCTTTCTTT

size: once
length: 19
V: TRBV5-6
D: .
J: TRBJ2-6
CDR3: CASGLVGLPLGAGANVLTF
DNA: TGTGCCAGCGGGTTGGTCGGGTTGCCCTTGGGCGCCGGGGCCAACGTCCTGACTTTC

size: .
length: 14
V: TRBV30
D: TRBD1
J: TRBJ1-1
CDR3: CAWFKKGQSLGAFF
DNA: TGTGCCTGGTTTAAAAAGGGACAGTCCCTTGGAGCTTTCTTT

size: .
length: 15
V: TRBV27
D: TRBD1
J: TRBJ1-6
CDR3: CASSLRDREGSPLHF
DNA: TGTGCCAGCAGTCTCCGGGACAGGGAGGGCTCACCCCTCCACTTT

size: .
length: 17
V: TRBV4-1
D: TRBD1
J: TRBJ1-2
CDR3: CASSQVRTGVGKYGYTF
DNA: TGCGCCAGCAGCCAAGTCCGGACAGGGGTGGGGAAATATGGCTACACCTTC

size: once
length: 14
V: TRBV19
D: TRBD1
J: TRBJ1-6
CDR3: CASSADDRGSPLHF
DNA: TGTGCCAGTAGTGCGGACGACAGGGGATCACCCCTCCACTTT

size: .
length: 15
V: TRBV7-2
D: TRBD1
J: TRBJ1-1
CDR3: CASSLGDRRGTEAFF
DNA: TGTGCCAGCAGCTTGGGGGACAGGCGTGGCACTGAAGCTTTCTTT

size: few
length: 13
V: TRBV7-6
D: .
J: TRBJ2-3
CDR3: CASSRLSTDTQYF
DNA: TGTGCCAGCAGCAGGCTGAGCACAGATACGCAGTATTTT

size: .
length: 13
V: TRBV10-2
D: TRBD1
J: TRBJ2-1
CDR3: CASRGQGAHEQFF
DNA: TGCGCCAGCAGAGGACAGGGGGCACATGAGCAGTTCTTC

size: .
length: 14
V: TRBV4-2
D: .
J: TRBJ2-5
CDR3: CASSQTGRGETQYF
DNA: TGTGCCAGCAGCCAGACAGGCCGTGGAGAGACCCAGTACTTC

size: .
length: 18
V: TRBV27
D: TRBD2
J: TRBJ2-7
CDR3: CASSLFAGLAGTNYEQYF
DNA: TGTGCCAGCAGCCTCTTCGCGGGACTAGCGGGAACAAACTACGAGCAGTACTTC

size: .
length: 15
V: TRBV6-5
D: .
J: TRBJ2-3
CDR3: CASSFGRLSTDTQYF
DNA: TGTGCCAGCAGTTTTGGACGCCTTAGCACAGATACGCAGTATTTT

size: .
length: 15
V: TRBV5-6
D: .
J: TRBJ1-5
CDR3: CASSLGGWGNQPQHF
DNA: TGTGCCAGCAGCTTGGGGGGTTGGGGCAATCAGCCCCAGCATTTT

size: .
length: 17
V: TRBV11-2
D: .
J: TRBJ1-1
CDR3: CASSLRKWRKGKAEAFF
DNA: TGTGCCAGCAGCTTACGAAAGTGGAGAAAAGGTAAGGCTGAAGCTTTCTTT

size: few
length: 16
V: TRBV4-1
D: TRBD2
J: TRBJ2-7
CDR3: CASSQGDSGSNYEQYF
DNA: TGCGCCAGCAGCCAAGGTGATAGCGGGAGTAACTACGAGCAGTACTTC

size: .
length: 16
V: TRBV9
D: TRBD2
J: TRBJ2-5
CDR3: CASSARGLAGLETQYF
DNA: TGTGCCAGCAGCGCCCGCGGACTAGCGGGGTTAGAGACCCAGTACTTC

size: .
length: 16
V: TRBV6-1
D: .
J: TRBJ1-5
CDR3: CASSEATAGFPQPQHF
DNA: TGTGCCAGCAGTGAAGCGACTGCAGGGTTCCCACAGCCCCAGCATTTT

size: .
length: 14
V: TRBV27
D: .
J: TRBJ1-3
CDR3: CASSLAGAGNTIYF
DNA: TGTGCCAGCAGTTTGGCAGGGGCAGGAAACACCATATATTTT